A selection of T cell receptor beta chains follows, all from one sample in a study of T cells in Graves' hyperthyroidism and ophthalmopathy. TCRdb re-called the multiplex PCR reads with MiXCR, one entry per CDR3 protein. The sample includes 700,000 or so distinct CDR3 sequences, roughly 15% of them seen just once. Sequencing was done on a sample of blood. The receptor source for this set is a man aged 18 to 30 with Graves' hyperthyroidism. Each CDR3 is given with its conserved first and last residue. The D gene is left open where the match is weak. Only some rows state a clone size, as once, few, many or a class for expanded clones.

D: NA
V: TRBV2
size: few
J: TRBJ2-6
CDR3: CASSSNPPGMSGANVLTF
DNA: TGTGCCAGCAGTTCTAACCCCCCCGGGATGTCTGGGGCCAACGTCCTGACTTTC

D: NA
V: TRBV28
size: many
J: TRBJ2-7
CDR3: CASSHQVGSYEQYF
DNA: TGTGCCAGCAGCCACCAGGTGGGCTCCTACGAGCAGTACTTC

D: NA
V: TRBV28
size: few
J: TRBJ1-4
CDR3: CASSFFGPTNEKLFF
DNA: TGTGCCAGCAGTTTTTTCGGGCCAACTAATGAAAAACTGTTTTTT

D: TRBD1
V: TRBV6-2/TRBV6-3
size: few
J: TRBJ2-7
CDR3: CASSTGQGNEQYF
DNA: TGTGCCAGCAGTACGGGACAGGGGAACGAGCAGTACTTC

D: TRBD1
V: TRBV2
size: many
J: TRBJ2-2
CDR3: CASSVRTGQSGELFF
DNA: TGTGCCAGCAGTGTCCGGACAGGTCAGTCCGGGGAGCTGTTTTTT

D: NA
V: TRBV30
size: many
J: TRBJ2-3
CDR3: CAWSVSPDTQYF
DNA: TGTGCCTGGAGTGTAAGTCCAGATACGCAGTATTTT

D: NA
V: TRBV6-2/TRBV6-3
size: many
J: TRBJ2-2
CDR3: CASSSFRGTGELFF
DNA: TGTGCCAGCAGTTCCTTCCGGGGGACCGGGGAGCTGTTTTTT

D: NA
V: TRBV30
size: many
J: TRBJ2-2
CDR3: CAWSVPGANTGELFF
DNA: TGTGCCTGGAGTGTACCGGGGGCAAACACCGGGGAGCTGTTTTTT

D: NA
V: TRBV28
size: many
J: TRBJ2-3
CDR3: CASSLVLTDTQYF
DNA: TGTGCCAGCAGTTTAGTCCTCACAGATACGCAGTATTTT

D: NA
V: TRBV24-1
size: NA
J: TRBJ2-1
CDR3: CATRPEFDDEQFF
DNA: TGTGCCACCAGGCCGGAATTCGATGATGAGCAGTTCTTC

D: TRBD1
V: TRBV29-1
size: NA
J: TRBJ2-5
CDR3: CSVQYRGWYF
DNA: TGCAGCGTTCAGTACAGGGGTTGGTACTTC

D: TRBD1
V: TRBV20-1
size: NA
J: TRBJ2-2
CDR3: CSARPGQGVTGELFF
DNA: TGCAGTGCTAGACCGGGACAGGGTGTAACCGGGGAGCTGTTTTTT

D: NA
V: TRBV7-9
size: many
J: TRBJ2-1
CDR3: CASSGRKGGVSNEQFF
DNA: TGTGCCAGCAGCGGGCGAAAGGGGGGCGTTAGCAATGAGCAGTTCTTC

D: NA
V: TRBV5-1
size: NA
J: TRBJ2-2
CDR3: CASSLDYVNTGELFF
DNA: TGCGCCAGCAGCTTGGACTACGTGAACACCGGGGAGCTGTTTTTT

D: NA
V: TRBV2
size: many
J: TRBJ2-7
CDR3: CASTSDRYSYEQYF
DNA: TGTGCCAGCACAAGCGACAGATATTCCTACGAGCAGTACTTC

D: NA
V: TRBV7-3
size: few
J: TRBJ2-3
CDR3: CASSLKALVGTTDTQYF
DNA: TGTGCCAGCAGCTTAAAAGCTCTCGTCGGGACGACAGATACGCAGTATTTT

D: TRBD1
V: TRBV6-1
size: many
J: TRBJ1-1
CDR3: CASSPGQGLIEAFF
DNA: TGTGCCAGCAGTCCCGGACAGGGTCTTATTGAAGCTTTCTTT

D: TRBD1
V: TRBV10-2
size: few
J: TRBJ2-7
CDR3: CASVRTGDSYEQYF
DNA: TGCGCCAGCGTACGGACAGGGGACTCCTACGAGCAGTACTTC

D: TRBD2
V: TRBV20-1
size: many
J: TRBJ2-1
CDR3: CSALGGGGRPHNEQFF
DNA: TGCAGTGCTCTAGGGGGGGGCGGGAGGCCCCACAATGAGCAGTTCTTC

D: TRBD1
V: TRBV7-9
size: few
J: TRBJ2-2
CDR3: CASRPRTGVNTGELFF
DNA: TGTGCCAGCAGACCCCGGACAGGGGTGAACACCGGGGAGCTGTTTTTT

D: NA
V: TRBV5-4
size: few
J: TRBJ2-6
CDR3: CATRTGLSGANVLTF
DNA: TGTGCCACCCGAACAGGGCTCTCTGGGGCCAACGTCCTGACTTTC